The sequence of this T cell receptor (beta chain) was determined in a study of OX40 agonist ivuxolimab in advanced cancers. About the full investigation: The costimulatory receptor OX40 (CD134) was targeted by ivuxolimab, a fully human IgG2 agonistic monoclonal antibody. Of the 52 patients in dose escalation, some 19 had hepatocellular carcinoma, some 15 had melanoma, 9 had renal cell carcinoma and 9 had head and neck cancer. A male proportion of roughly 80% and a mean age of about 60 years, ranging from roughly 23 to 85, were recorded for the dose-escalation cohort. Three dose-escalation patients achieved partial responses, one with hepatocellular carcinoma and two with cutaneous melanoma. Intravenous ivuxolimab was administered to patients every 2 weeks at six dose levels: 0.01, 0.1, 0.3, 1.5, 3 and 10 mg/kg. The point of sequencing TCRbeta in the periphery was to test whether ivuxolimab changed TCR sequence diversity and drove clonal T-cell expansion. The paper describes the monotherapy dose-escalation part (N ≈ 52 patients) of the phase I trial of ivuxolimab. Patients were allowed to have had prior anti-PD-1, anti-PD-L1 or anti-CTLA-4 therapy, and approximately 40% of the dose-escalation patients had previously received checkpoint inhibitors. Results and caveats for the whole study, not just this receptor: Low levels of normalized T-cell clonal expansion were also shown by some nonresponding patients. At doses of 0.1 to 3.0 mg/kg, clonal expansion of both CD4+ and CD8+ T cells in blood was seen between baseline and week 6. In the 0.1-3.0 mg/kg groups, partial responders had among the lowest normalized peripheral clonal expansion, particularly in CD8+ T cells. The antigen specificity of the peripheral T cells that underwent clonal expansion was not determined. After ivuxolimab, expanded clones were on average more numerous among CD8+ T cells than among CD4+ T cells.

The trial excluded patients who had a history of autoimmune disease or who were on systemic immunosuppression. Peripheral blood for TCR sequencing was drawn from every dose cohort at baseline, at cycle 4 day 1 and at cycle 7 day 1. Samples were obtained from an open-label, multicenter, first-in-human phase I dose-escalation trial of ivuxolimab. Adults with locally advanced or metastatic melanoma, renal cell carcinoma, hepatocellular carcinoma or head and neck squamous cell carcinoma were enrolled in the trial. Before TCR sequencing, CD4+ T cells and CD8+ T cells were sorted from peripheral blood as separate populations. Concerning this clone: This receptor's antigen is unknown. Nothing much larger sits one base from this clone, and base qualities are not available.

Genomic DNA was extracted from sorted cells for sequencing of the TCRbeta CDR3 region. The immunoSEQ Assay was used for sequencing of TCRbeta CDR3 regions. TCRdb carries this immuneACCESS record with in-frame sequences only. Its versions omit some clonotypes, under half of them owing to an unresolved V gene in the studies checked, with the rest unexplained. This sample is represented by roughly 29,000 clones; about nine tenths of them were singletons. Over 7.5% of the sample comes from the top ten. CDR1 SGHTA and CDR2 FQGTGA were looked up in the germline V gene. The CDR3 runs 15 amino acids, cysteine and phenylalanine included. The only DNA kept is the CDR3, 45 bases in frame from the first base. For this chain, trimming is 2 bases at the V end and 7 bases at the J end, and the number of junction bases without a gene match is 7.

Here the sequenced sample was CD4+ or CD8+ T cells sorted from blood, taken in a trial of the OX40 agonist ivuxolimab. The rearrangement joined TRBV7-3 to TRBJ2-1; 8 bases in between match TRBD2. This sequence originates from an adult with an advanced solid tumor such as melanoma, head and neck, liver or kidney cancer. The nucleotides read TGTGCCAGCAGCTTATTTCCGGGAGGGGGGAATGAGCAGTTCTTC. Its translation is CASSLFPGGGNEQFF.